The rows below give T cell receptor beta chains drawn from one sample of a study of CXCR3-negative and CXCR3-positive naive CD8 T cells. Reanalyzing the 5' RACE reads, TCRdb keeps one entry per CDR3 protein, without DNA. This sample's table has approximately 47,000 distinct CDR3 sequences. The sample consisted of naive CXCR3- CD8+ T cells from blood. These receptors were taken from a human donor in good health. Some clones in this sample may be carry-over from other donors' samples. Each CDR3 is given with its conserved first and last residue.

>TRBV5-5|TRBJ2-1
CASTREAGDPLGEQFF
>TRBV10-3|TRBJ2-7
CAISESAGGGSYEQYF
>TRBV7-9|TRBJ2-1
CASLRGRGYNEQFF
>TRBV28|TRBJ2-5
CASSYPRDEGETQYF
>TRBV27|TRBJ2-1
CASSTSIRGDEQFF
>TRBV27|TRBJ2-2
CASSLAGYTGELFF
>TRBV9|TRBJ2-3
CASSSWGTDTQYF
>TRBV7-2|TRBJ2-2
CASSLGLAGGNTGELFF
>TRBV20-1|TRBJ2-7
CSAPPTGISYEQYF
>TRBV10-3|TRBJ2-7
CAISEGGVRGTLGYEQYF
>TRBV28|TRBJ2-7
CASRDYSYEQYF
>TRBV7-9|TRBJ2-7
CASSIPTGGYEQYF
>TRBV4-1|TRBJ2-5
CASSLLIPGTGYQETQYF
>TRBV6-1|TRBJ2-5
CASSGNAEYQETQYF
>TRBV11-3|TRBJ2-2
CASSPQGQGAYIGELFF
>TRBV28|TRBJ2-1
CASSIRAARREQFF
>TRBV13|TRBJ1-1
CASSSGQENTEAFF
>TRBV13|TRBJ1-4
CASSLGQGEKLFF
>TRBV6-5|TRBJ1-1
CASSQTGYFNTEAFF
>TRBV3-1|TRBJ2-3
CASSQDQRGGYGTDTQYF
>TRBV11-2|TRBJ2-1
CASSRFRRQGYNEQFF
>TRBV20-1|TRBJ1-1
CSARDWQPGQVFDSAEAFF